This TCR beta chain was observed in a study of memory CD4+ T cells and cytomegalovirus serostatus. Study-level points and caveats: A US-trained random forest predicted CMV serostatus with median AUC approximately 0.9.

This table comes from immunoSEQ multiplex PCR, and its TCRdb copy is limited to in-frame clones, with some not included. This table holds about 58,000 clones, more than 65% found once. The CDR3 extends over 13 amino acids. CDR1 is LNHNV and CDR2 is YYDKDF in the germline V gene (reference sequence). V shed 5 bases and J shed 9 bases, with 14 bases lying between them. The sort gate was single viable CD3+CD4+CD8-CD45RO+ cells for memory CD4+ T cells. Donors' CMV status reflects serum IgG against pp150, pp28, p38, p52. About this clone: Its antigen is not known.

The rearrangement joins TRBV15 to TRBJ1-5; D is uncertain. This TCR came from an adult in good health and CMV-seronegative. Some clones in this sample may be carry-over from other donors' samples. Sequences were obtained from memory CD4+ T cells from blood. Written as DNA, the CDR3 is TGTGCCACCAGCCCACGTAGGGAGCTGCCCCAGCATTTT. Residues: CATSPRRELPQHF.